This T cell receptor (beta chain) originates from a study of beta chain features in type 1 diabetes. Study in general: Patients did not differ from healthy donors in age, gender or cell yield. General study findings and limits: Whether TCRB rearrangement is influenced by HLA type went unresolved here.

Every isolated RNA sample was fully reverse transcribed, so sequencing captured expressed TCRB transcripts. Clones were read by immunoSEQ multiplex PCR, and TCRdb kept only the in-frame ones, dropping some. The sample lists about 150,000 clones, over 8.5% occurring once. This clone was seen many times. The antigen is unknown. In total, each donor contributed a single heparinised blood draw that averaged about 110 mL. By way of CD45RO/CCR7/CD25/CD127/CD95/CD27, the CD4+ regulatory, stem cell-like memory, central memory and naive cells were sorted. The CDR3 is 11 residues long. V was trimmed by 0 bases and J by 6 bases, leaving 0 bases between them. CDR1 SGHRS and CDR2 YFSETQ come from the germline V gene.

Sequenced material: central memory CD4+ T cells from blood. This TCR came from a man between 18 and 29 years old in good health. This chain uses TRBV5-1 with TRBJ1-4, with unresolved D. The CDR3 bases are TGCGCCAGCAGCTTGGATGAAAAACTGTTTTTT. This sequence encodes CASSLDEKLFF. The whole variable domain, remainder taken from reference TRBV5-1 and TRBJ1-4, is KAGVTQTPRYLIKTRGQQVTLSCSPISGHRSVSWYQQTPGQGLQFLFEYFSETQRNKGNFPGRFSGRQFSNSRSEMNVSTLELGDSALYLCASSLDEKLFFGSGTQLSVL.